These T cell receptor beta chains were read from a single sample in a study of blood T cell repertoires in COVID-19. Generated by immunoSEQ multiplex PCR, the TCRdb table keeps only in-frame clones and is missing some. The repertoire includes a few hundred thousand clones, 89% of them detected once, and 3.5% to 5.5% sits in the top ten. The sequenced sample was peripheral blood. The receptors come from a woman aged 40 to 55 who had recovered from COVID-19. Each CDR3 is given with its conserved first and last residue. D genes are given only for firm matches. Rows may omit the clone size; those that give it use once, few, many or a size class.

>TRBV2|TRBJ2-1|-|-
TGTGCCACCGATAGCGGCTCCTACAATGAGCAGTTCTTC
CATDSGSYNEQFF
>TRBV3-1/TRBV3-2|TRBJ1-2|-|-
TGTGCCAGCAGCCTTCGACTTAACTATGGCTACACCTTC
CASSLRLNYGYTF
>TRBV5-1|TRBJ2-3|TRBD2|-
TGCGCCAGCAGCTCCCACCAACTAGCGGGAGGCAGCACAGATACGCAGTATTTT
CASSSHQLAGGSTDTQYF
>TRBV12-3/TRBV12-4|TRBJ1-2|-|once
TGTGCCAGCAGTGAGACAGGTGATGGCTACACCTTC
CASSETGDGYTF
>TRBV3-1/TRBV3-2|TRBJ1-1|-|once
TGTGCCAGCAGCCAGGGAGATCAACAAGCTTTCTTT
CASSQGDQQAFF
>TRBV5-4|TRBJ2-3|-|-
TGTGCCAGCAGCTTGCCGGCAGATACGCAGTATTTT
CASSLPADTQYF
>TRBV12-5|TRBJ2-1|-|-
TGTGCTAGTGGTTTGGTACTTCTCCTAGAAAACAATGAGCAGTTCTTC
CASGLVLLLENNEQFF
>TRBV6-6|TRBJ2-1|TRBD2|-
TGTGCCAGCAGTCGACGAGGAATGGTCCTAGCGGGAGAGGAAAATGAGCAGTTCTTC
CASSRRGMVLAGEENEQFF
>TRBV5-1|TRBJ1-6|-|-
TGCGCCAGCAGCTATTGGGGGACATATAATTCACCCCTCCACTTT
CASSYWGTYNSPLHF
>TRBV6-2/TRBV6-3|TRBJ2-7|TRBD2|-
TGTGCCAGCAGTTTAGCGGGGGGCGAGCAGTACTTC
CASSLAGGEQYF
>TRBV9|TRBJ2-4|-|once
TGTGCCAGCAGCGTAGGTAGTGGGGGCAACATTCAGTACTTC
CASSVGSGGNIQYF
>TRBV14|TRBJ1-1|-|-
TGTGCCAGCAGCCAGGGGGTAACAGGGGAAGCTTTCTTT
CASSQGVTGEAFF
>TRBV3-1/TRBV3-2|TRBJ2-7|TRBD1|-
TGTGCCAGCAGTCAAACTTGGACCGGGACAGGGAAGCGCGAGCAGTACTTC
CASSQTWTGTGKREQYF
>TRBV6-1|TRBJ2-1|TRBD1|-
TGTGCCAGCAGTGAAAGGGGGCTAGCCTACAATGAGCAGTTCTTC
CASSERGLAYNEQFF
>TRBV9|TRBJ2-7|TRBD2|-
TGTGCCAGCAGCGTAGGGACTAGCGGGGCCTACGAGCAGTACTTC
CASSVGTSGAYEQYF
>TRBV5-4|TRBJ2-1|TRBD2|-
TGTGCCAGCAGCGCTAGCGGGAGGGCCGGAGAGAGTGAGCAGTTCTTC
CASSASGRAGESEQFF
>TRBV24-1|TRBJ2-5|-|few
TGTGCCACCAGTGCCGGAGACGTACAAGAGACCCAGTACTTC
CATSAGDVQETQYF
>TRBV2|TRBJ2-1|-|-
TGTGCCAGCAGCGGGGTTAGCAATGAGCAGTTCTTC
CASSGVSNEQFF
>TRBV5-6|TRBJ2-2|-|few
TGTGCCAGCAGCTTCGGCGGACAGGGAGGGACCGGGGAGCTGTTTTTT
CASSFGGQGGTGELFF
>TRBV18|TRBJ2-1|TRBD2|-
TGTGCCAGCTCACCCGGGACTAGCAATGAGCAGTTCTTC
CASSPGTSNEQFF
>TRBV11-3|TRBJ2-7|-|-
TGTGCCAGCAGCTTAGATTTTGGGACAAACTACGAGCAGTACTTC
CASSLDFGTNYEQYF
>TRBV5-1|TRBJ2-1|TRBD2|-
TGCGCCAGCAGCCTAGGGACTAGCGGGGACAATGAGCAGTTCTTC
CASSLGTSGDNEQFF
>TRBV18|TRBJ1-4|TRBD1|-
TGTGCCAGCTCACCAGCGGGACAGGCGGTTAATGAAAAACTGTTTTTT
CASSPAGQAVNEKLFF
>TRBV25-1|TRBJ2-3|-|-
TGTGCCAGCAGTGAAGGGACTTCAGCTAGCACAGATACGCAGTATTTT
CASSEGTSASTDTQYF
>TRBV5-5|TRBJ2-7|-|-
TGTGCCAGCAGCATCACATACGAGCAGTACTTC
CASSITYEQYF
>TRBV28|TRBJ1-4|-|-
TGTGCCAGCAGTTTATTGGGAGGGGAAAGGGAAGAAAAACTGTTTTTT
CASSLLGGEREEKLFF
>TRBV7-2|TRBJ1-5|-|-
TGTGCCAGCAGCAAAGAGGTATCGAGCAATCAGCCCCAGCATTTT
CASSKEVSSNQPQHF
>TRBV11-1|TRBJ1-2|TRBD1|-
TGTGCCAGCAGCGGGGACAGGGCATCCTATGGCTACACCTTC
CASSGDRASYGYTF
>TRBV12-5|TRBJ1-5|TRBD1|-
TGTGCTAGTGGTTCAGACGGGACAGACCAGCCCCAGCATTTT
CASGSDGTDQPQHF
>TRBV7-3|TRBJ2-3|TRBD2|-
TGTGCCAGCAGCTTGCTAGCGGGGGGGATAGATACGCAGTATTTT
CASSLLAGGIDTQYF
>TRBV28|TRBJ1-4|-|-
TGTGCCAGCAGTTCGAATGAAAAACTGTTTTTT
CASSSNEKLFF
>TRBV7-9|TRBJ1-5|TRBD1|-
TGTGCCAGCAGCTTAGCAACTCCGGGACAGGGCAGTCAGCCCCAGCATTTT
CASSLATPGQGSQPQHF
>TRBV6-6|TRBJ2-3|TRBD2|few
TGTGCCAGCAGCGAGGGACTAGCGGGTACAGATACGCAGTATTTT
CASSEGLAGTDTQYF
>TRBV10-1|TRBJ2-5|TRBD1|-
TGCGCCAGCAGTTCCGGACAGGGAGGCGAGACCCAGTACTTC
CASSSGQGGETQYF
>TRBV24-1|TRBJ2-1|TRBD2|-
TGTGCCACCAGTGAAGGACTAGCGGTCTTACGAAATGAGCAGTTCTTC
CATSEGLAVLRNEQFF
>TRBV2|TRBJ2-5|TRBD2|once
TGTGCCCTCGCGGGGGAAGAGACCCAGTACTTC
CALAGEETQYF
>TRBV4-2|TRBJ1-1|-|-
TGTGCCAGCAGCCAAGATCAAGGGGTGAGAACTGAAGCTTTCTTT
CASSQDQGVRTEAFF
>TRBV29-1|TRBJ1-4|-|once
TGCAGCGTTGAAGCAGGGCTCGGTGAAAAACTGTTTTTT
CSVEAGLGEKLFF
>TRBV3-1/TRBV3-2|TRBJ1-5|TRBD1|-
TGTGCCAGCAGCCAGTCGACAGGGTATCAGCCCCAGCATTTT
CASSQSTGYQPQHF
>TRBV2|TRBJ1-5|TRBD1|once
TGTGCCATAGCCGGACAGGCTAATCAGCCCCAGCATTTT
CAIAGQANQPQHF
>TRBV5-1|TRBJ2-5|TRBD1|-
TGCGCCAGCAGCTTGGTGGACAGGGAAGAGACCCAGTACTTC
CASSLVDREETQYF
>TRBV5-4|TRBJ1-5|TRBD1|-
TGTGCCAGCAGTACAGGGGGTGCCAATCAGCCCCAGCATTTT
CASSTGGANQPQHF
>TRBV19|TRBJ1-6|TRBD1|few
TGTGCCACCCGGGACAGAAATTCACCCCTCCACTTT
CATRDRNSPLHF
>TRBV5-1|TRBJ2-3|TRBD1|-
TGCGCCAGCAGCTCCATGGGACAGGGAACAGATACGCAGTATTTT
CASSSMGQGTDTQYF
>TRBV9|TRBJ2-7|-|-
TGTGCCAGCAGCGTAGGGGTGGTTAGCTGGGAGCAGTACTTC
CASSVGVVSWEQYF
>TRBV7-9|TRBJ2-5|TRBD1|-
TGTGCCAGCAGCTTTGGCACAGGGGTAGAGACCCAGTACTTC
CASSFGTGVETQYF
>TRBV28|TRBJ1-2|-|-
TGTGCCAGCAGTTTGGACAATAACTATGGCTACACCTTC
CASSLDNNYGYTF
>TRBV7-9|TRBJ1-2|-|-
TGTGCCAGCAGCTTAGGAGCCAGGACTAACTATGGCTACACCTTC
CASSLGARTNYGYTF